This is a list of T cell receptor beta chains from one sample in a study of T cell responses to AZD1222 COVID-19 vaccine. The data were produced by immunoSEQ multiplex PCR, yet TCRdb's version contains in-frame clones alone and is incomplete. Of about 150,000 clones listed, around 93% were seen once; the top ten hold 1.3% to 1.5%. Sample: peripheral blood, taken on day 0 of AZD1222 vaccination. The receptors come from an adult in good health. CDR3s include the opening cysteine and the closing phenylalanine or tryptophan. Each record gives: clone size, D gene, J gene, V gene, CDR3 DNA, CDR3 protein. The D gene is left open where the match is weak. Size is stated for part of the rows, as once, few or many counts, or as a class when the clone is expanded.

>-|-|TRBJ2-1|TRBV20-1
TGCAGTGCTAGTGATGCGCAAGGAGGCAATGAGCAGTTCTTC
CSASDAQGGNEQFF
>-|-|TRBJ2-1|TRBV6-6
TGTGCCAGCAGTCTACAGACCCACAATGAGCAGTTCTTC
CASSLQTHNEQFF
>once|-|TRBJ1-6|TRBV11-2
TGTGCCAGCAGCTTAGAGATGAATTCACCCCTCCACTTT
CASSLEMNSPLHF
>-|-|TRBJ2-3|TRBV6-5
TGTGCCAGCAGTTCTTCCACAGATACGCAGTATTTT
CASSSSTDTQYF
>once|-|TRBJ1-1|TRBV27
TGTGCCAGCAGTCTAGGGGGTAGTAGCACTGAAGCTTTCTTT
CASSLGGSSTEAFF
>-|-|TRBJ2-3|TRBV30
TGTGCCTGGAGTGTACGGGGGGCTAGCACAGATACGCAGTATTTT
CAWSVRGASTDTQYF
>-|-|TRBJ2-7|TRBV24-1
TGTGCCACCAGTGAGGCAGGGCCAAAGGACGAGCAGTACTTC
CATSEAGPKDEQYF
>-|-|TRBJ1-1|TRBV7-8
TGTGCCAGCAGCTTGATACAGGTGAACACTGAAGCTTTCTTT
CASSLIQVNTEAFF
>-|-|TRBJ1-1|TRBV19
TGTGCCAGTAGTATCGAACTGAACACTGAAGCTTTCTTT
CASSIELNTEAFF
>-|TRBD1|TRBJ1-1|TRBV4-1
TGCGCCAGCAGCCGCGGAAGGGGGCCGGGACAGGTTAACACTGAAGCTTTCTTT
CASSRGRGPGQVNTEAFF
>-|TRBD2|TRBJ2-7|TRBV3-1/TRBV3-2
TGTGCCAGCAGCATTAGCGGGAGTTACGAGCAGTACTTC
CASSISGSYEQYF
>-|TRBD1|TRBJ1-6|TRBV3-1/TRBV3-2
TGTGCCAGCAGCCTCGGACAGGGAAATTCACCCCTCCACTTT
CASSLGQGNSPLHF
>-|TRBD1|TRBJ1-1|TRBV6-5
TGTGCCAGCAATATAGGGGGCGGGAACACTGAAGCTTTCTTT
CASNIGGGNTEAFF
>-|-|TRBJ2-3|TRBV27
TGTGCCAGCAGGGGGTACGACCACAAGAATACGCAGTATTTT
CASRGYDHKNTQYF
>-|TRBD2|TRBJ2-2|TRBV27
TGTGCCAGCAGTCTCTGGACTAGTGGCACCGGGGAGCTGTTTTTT
CASSLWTSGTGELFF
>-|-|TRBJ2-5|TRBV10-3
TGTGCCATCAGTCAACGGGGGGAGACCCAGTACTTC
CAISQRGETQYF
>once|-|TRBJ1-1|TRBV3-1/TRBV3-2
TGTGCCAGCAAACAAGAGGGAAGGAACACTGAAGCTTTCTTT
CASKQEGRNTEAFF
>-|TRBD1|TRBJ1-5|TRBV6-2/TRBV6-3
TGTGCCAGCAGTTATTCGAAATCGGGACAGGCTTCTTATAGCAATCAGCCCCAGCATTTT
CASSYSKSGQASYSNQPQHF
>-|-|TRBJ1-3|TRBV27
TGTGCCAGCAGTCGGGGGGGAACTGGAAACACCATATATTTT
CASSRGGTGNTIYF
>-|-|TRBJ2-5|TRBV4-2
TGTGCCAGCAGCCAAGTAACGGGAGCCTCAGAGACCCAGTACTTC
CASSQVTGASETQYF
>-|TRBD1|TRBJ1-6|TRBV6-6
TGTGCCAGCAGTTTCCGGGACAGGGGTAATTCACCCCTCCACTTT
CASSFRDRGNSPLHF
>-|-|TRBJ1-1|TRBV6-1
TGTGCCAGCAGTGAAAAGGGGGAGGCGACTGAAGCTTTCTTT
CASSEKGEATEAFF